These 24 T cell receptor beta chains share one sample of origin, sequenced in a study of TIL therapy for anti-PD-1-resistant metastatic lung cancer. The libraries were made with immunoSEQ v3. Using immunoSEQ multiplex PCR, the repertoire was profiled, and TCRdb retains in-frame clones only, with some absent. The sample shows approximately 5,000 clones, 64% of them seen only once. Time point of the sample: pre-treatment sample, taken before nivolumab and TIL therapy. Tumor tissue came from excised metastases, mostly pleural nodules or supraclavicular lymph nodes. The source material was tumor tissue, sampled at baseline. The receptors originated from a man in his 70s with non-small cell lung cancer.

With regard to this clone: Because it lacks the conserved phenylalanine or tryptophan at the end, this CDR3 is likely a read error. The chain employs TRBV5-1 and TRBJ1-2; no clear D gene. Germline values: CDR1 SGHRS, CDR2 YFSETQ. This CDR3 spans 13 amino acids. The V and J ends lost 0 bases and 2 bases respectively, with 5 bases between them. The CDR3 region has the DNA TGCGCCAGCAGCTTGGGCACCAACTATGGCTACACCTCC. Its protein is CASSLGTNYGYTS.

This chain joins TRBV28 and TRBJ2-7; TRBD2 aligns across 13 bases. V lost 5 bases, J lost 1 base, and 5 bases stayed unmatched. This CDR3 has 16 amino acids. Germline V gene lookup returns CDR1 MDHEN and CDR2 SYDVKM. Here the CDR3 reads CASSNSGLAGSYEQYF. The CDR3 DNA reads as TGTGCCAGCAGTAACTCGGGACTAGCGGGATCCTACGAGCAGTACTTC.

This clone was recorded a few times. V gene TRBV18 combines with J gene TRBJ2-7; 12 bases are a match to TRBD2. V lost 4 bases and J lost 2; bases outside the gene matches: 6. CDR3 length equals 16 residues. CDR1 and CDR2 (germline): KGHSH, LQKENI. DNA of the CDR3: TGTGCCAGCTCACTTCTAGCGGGAGGGCCGGCCTACGAGCAGTACTTC. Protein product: CASSLLAGGPAYEQYF.

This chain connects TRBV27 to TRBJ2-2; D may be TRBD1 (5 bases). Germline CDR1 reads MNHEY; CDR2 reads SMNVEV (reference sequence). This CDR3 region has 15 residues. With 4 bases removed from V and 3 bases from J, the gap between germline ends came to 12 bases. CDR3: CASSYGDRYTGELFF. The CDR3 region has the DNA TGTGCCAGCAGTTATGGCGACAGATACACCGGGGAGCTGTTTTTT.

CDR3 in amino acids: CASSQRGRDWKDEQFF. The CDR3 bases are TGTGCCAGCAGCCAACGCGGGAGAGATTGGAAGGATGAGCAGTTCTTC. V gene TRBV7-2 combines with J gene TRBJ2-1, with TRBD2 identical over 7 bases. Germline assignment: CDR1 SGHTA and CDR2 FQGNSA. Trimming at V came to 5 bases and at J to 8 bases, leaving 15 bases not matched to a gene. This CDR3 has 16 residues.

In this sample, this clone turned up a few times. For the CDR3, the DNA is TGCGCCAGCAGCGCCGGGACCTACGAGCAGTACTTC. This encodes CASSAGTYEQYF. The V call is TRBV5-1, the J call TRBJ2-7, with D perhaps TRBD2 (5 bases). The CDR3 consists of 12 residues. CDR1 and CDR2 from the germline V gene are SGHRS and YFSETQ. Trimming took off 4 bases at V and 2 bases at J, with 7 bases between the two ends.

The DNA for the CDR3 is TGTGCCAGCAGGGGGGACAGGAACAATGAAAAACTGTTTTTT. Encoded protein: CASRGDRNNEKLFF. The chain is built from TRBV6-1 and TRBJ1-4; 8 bases match TRBD1. Germline V gene lookup returns CDR1 MNHNS and CDR2 SASEGT. The junction had 5 bases not matched to a gene; V was cut back by 6 bases and J by 5 bases. The CDR3 runs to 14 residues.

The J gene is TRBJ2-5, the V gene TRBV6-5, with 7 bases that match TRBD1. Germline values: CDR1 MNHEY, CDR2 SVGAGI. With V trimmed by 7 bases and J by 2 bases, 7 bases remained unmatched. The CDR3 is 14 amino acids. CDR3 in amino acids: CASTLRRGQETQYF. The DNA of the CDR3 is TGTGCCAGCACTTTACGCAGGGGGCAAGAGACCCAGTACTTC.

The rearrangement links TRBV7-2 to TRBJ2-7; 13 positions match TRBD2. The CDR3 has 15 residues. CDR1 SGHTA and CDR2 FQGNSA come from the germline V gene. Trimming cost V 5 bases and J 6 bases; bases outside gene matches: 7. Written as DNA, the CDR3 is TGTGCCAGCAGCCCCACTAGCGGGAGGGCTTCCGAGCAGTACTTC. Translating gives CASSPTSGRASEQYF.

The CDR3, as DNA: TGTGCCAGCAGCTTAGGTGGGAGCGGAAAAAACATTCAGTACTTC. Encoded protein: CASSLGGSGKNIQYF. The V gene is TRBV13, the J gene TRBJ2-4, with a possible D match to TRBD2 (5 bases). There are 15 residues in the CDR3. Trimming removed 0 bases at V and 4 bases at J, with 10 bases between. CDR1 is PRHDT, CDR2 FYEKMQ, per germline (reference sequence).

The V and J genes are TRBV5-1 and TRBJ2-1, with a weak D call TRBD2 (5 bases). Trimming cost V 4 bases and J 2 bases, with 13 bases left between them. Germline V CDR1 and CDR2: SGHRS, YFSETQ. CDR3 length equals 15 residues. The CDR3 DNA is TGCGCCAGCAGCCCGGGGTATACTCCCTACAATGAGCAGTTCTTC. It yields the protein CASSPGYTPYNEQFF.

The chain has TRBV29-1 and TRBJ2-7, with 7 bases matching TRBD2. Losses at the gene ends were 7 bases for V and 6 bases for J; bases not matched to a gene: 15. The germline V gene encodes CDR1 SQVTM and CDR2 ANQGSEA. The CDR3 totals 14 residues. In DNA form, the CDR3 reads TGCAGCGCTACTCTTGGACTAGTTGGGCCCGAGCAGTACTTC. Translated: CSATLGLVGPEQYF.

CDR3 region: CASSSPLDTEKLFF. CDR3 coding DNA: TGTGCCAGCAGCTCCCCCCTGGACACAGAAAAACTGTTTTTT. The chain has TRBV4-2 and TRBJ1-4; D possibly corresponds to TRBD1 (5 bases). Germline CDR1 is LGHNA and CDR2 is YNFKEQ. Between the trimmed V and J ends, which lost 5 bases and 8 bases, there was a span of 15 bases. This CDR3 has 14 amino acids.

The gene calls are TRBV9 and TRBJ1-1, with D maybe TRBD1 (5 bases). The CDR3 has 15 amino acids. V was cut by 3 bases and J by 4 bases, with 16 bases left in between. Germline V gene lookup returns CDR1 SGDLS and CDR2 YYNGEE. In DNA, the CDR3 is TGTGCCAGCAGCGCGGACACCCGGGGAACCACTGAAGCTTTCTTT. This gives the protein CASSADTRGTTEAFF.

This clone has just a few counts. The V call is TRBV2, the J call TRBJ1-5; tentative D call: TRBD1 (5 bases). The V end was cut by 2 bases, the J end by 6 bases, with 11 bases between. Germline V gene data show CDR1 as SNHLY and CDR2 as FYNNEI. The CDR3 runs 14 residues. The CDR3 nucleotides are TGTGCCAGCAGTGAATTGGCAGGGCGTCAGCCCCAGCATTTT. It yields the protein CASSELAGRQPQHF. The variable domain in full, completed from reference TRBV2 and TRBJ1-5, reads EPEVTQTPSHQVTQMGQEVILRCVPISNHLYFYWYRQILGQKVEFLVSFYNNEISEKSEIFDDQFSVERPDGSNFTLKIRSTKLEDSAMYFCASSELAGRQPQHFGDGTRLSIL.

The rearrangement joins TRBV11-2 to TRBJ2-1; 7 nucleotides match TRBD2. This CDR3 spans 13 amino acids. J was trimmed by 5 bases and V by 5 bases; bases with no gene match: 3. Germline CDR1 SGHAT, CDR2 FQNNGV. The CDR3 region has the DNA TGTGCCAGCAGCCCGGGACTAAACAATGAGCAGTTCTTC. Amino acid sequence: CASSPGLNNEQFF.

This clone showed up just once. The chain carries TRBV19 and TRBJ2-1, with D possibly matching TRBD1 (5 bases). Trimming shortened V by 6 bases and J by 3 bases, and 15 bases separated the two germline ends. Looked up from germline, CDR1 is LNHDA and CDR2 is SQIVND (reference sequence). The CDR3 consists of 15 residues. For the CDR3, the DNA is TGTGCCAGTAGGGCTGGGGCAGATCTCTACAATGAGCAGTTCTTC. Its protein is CASRAGADLYNEQFF.

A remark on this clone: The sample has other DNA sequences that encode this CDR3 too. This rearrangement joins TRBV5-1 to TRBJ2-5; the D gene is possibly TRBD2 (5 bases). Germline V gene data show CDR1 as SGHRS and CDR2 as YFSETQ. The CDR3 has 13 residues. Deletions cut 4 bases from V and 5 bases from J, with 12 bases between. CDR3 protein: CASSPPGEETQYF. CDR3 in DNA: TGCGCCAGCAGCCCTCCCGGGGAGGAGACCCAGTACTTC. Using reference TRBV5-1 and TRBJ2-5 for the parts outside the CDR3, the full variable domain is KAGVTQTPRYLIKTRGQQVTLSCSPISGHRSVSWYQQTPGQGLQFLFEYFSETQRNKGNFPGRFSGRQFSNSRSEMNVSTLELGDSALYLCASSPPGEETQYFGPGTRLLVL.

The chain's CDR3 is CASSLAGMNEKLFF. In DNA, the CDR3 is TGTGCCAGCAGCTTGGCAGGGATGAATGAAAAACTGTTTTTT. V gene TRBV5-5 combines with J gene TRBJ1-4; D might be TRBD1 (5 bases). Trimming took off 0 bases at V and 5 bases at J, with 8 bases between the two ends. Germline CDR1 SGHKS, CDR2 YYEKEE (reference sequence). This CDR3 has 14 amino acids.

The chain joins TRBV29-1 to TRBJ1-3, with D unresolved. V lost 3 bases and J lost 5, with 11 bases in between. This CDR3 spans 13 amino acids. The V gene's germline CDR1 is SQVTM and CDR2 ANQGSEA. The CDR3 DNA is TGCAGCGTTGAGTTGGGCGGGAGAAACACCATATATTTT. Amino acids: CSVELGGRNTIYF. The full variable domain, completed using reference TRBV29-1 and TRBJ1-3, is SAVISQKPSRDICQRGTSLTIQCQVDSQVTMMFWYRQQPGQSLTLIATANQGSEATYESGFVIDKFPISRPNLTFSTLTVSNMSPEDSSIYLCSVELGGRNTIYFGEGSWLTVV.

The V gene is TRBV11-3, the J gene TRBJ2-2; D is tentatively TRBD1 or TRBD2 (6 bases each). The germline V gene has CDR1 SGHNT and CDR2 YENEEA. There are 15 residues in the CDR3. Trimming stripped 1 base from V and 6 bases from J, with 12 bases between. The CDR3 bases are TGTGCCAGCAGCTTAGGTTCGGGGGCGCCCGGGGAGCTGTTTTTT. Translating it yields CASSLGSGAPGELFF. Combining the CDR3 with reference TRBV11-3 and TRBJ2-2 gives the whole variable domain EAGVVQSPRYKIIEKKQPVAFWCNPISGHNTLYWYLQNLGQGPELLIRYENEEAVDDSQLPKDRFSAERLKGVDSTLKIQPAELGDSAVYLCASSLGSGAPGELFFGEGSRLTVL.

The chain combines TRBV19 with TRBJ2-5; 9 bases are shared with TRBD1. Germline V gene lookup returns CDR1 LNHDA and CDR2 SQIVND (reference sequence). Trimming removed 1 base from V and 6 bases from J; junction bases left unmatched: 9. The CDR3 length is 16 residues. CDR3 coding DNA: TGTGCCAGTAGTATAGGATGGACAGGGGAACTAAAGACCCAGTACTTC. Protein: CASSIGWTGELKTQYF.

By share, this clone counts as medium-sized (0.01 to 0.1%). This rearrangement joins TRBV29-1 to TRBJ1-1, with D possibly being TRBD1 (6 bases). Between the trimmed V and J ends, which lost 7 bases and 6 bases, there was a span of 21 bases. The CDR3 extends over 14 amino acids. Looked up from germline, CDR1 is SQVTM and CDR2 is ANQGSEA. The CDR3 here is CSATDRSLVSEAFF. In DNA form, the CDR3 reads TGCAGCGCGACGGACAGATCGTTGGTGTCTGAAGCTTTCTTT.

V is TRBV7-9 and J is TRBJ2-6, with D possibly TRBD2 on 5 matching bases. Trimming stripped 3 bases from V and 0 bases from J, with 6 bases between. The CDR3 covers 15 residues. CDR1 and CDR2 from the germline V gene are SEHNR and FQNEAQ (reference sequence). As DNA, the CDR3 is TGTGCCAGCAGCTTGAGGGTCTCTGGGGCCAACGTCCTGACTTTC. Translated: CASSLRVSGANVLTF.